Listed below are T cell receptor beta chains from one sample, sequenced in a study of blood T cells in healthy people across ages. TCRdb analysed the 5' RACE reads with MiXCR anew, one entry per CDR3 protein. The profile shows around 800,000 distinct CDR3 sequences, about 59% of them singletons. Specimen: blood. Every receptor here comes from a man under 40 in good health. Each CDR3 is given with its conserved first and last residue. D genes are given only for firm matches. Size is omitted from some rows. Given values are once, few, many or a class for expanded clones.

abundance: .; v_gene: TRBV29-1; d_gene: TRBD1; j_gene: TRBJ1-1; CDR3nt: TGCAGCGTTGAAAGGGGGCTGAACACTGAAGCTTTCTTT; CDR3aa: CSVERGLNTEAFF
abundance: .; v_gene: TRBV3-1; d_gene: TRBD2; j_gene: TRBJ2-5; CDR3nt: TGTGCCAGCAGCCTCCTACTAGCGGGGGGGCGACCCCAAGAGACCCAGTACTTC; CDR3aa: CASSLLLAGGRPQETQYF
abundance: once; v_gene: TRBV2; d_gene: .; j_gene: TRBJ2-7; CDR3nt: TGTGCCAGCAGTGAAAGGCAGGGAAACTACGAGCAGTACTTC; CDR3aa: CASSERQGNYEQYF
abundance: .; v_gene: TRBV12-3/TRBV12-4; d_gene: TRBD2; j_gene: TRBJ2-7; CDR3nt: TGTGCCAGCAGTAGCCTAGCGGGGCCAACCTACGAGCAGTACTTC; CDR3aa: CASSSLAGPTYEQYF
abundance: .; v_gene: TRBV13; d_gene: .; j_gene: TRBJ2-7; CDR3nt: TGTGCCAGCAGCTTTAGACAGGGAGGCTACGAGCAGTACTTC; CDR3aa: CASSFRQGGYEQYF
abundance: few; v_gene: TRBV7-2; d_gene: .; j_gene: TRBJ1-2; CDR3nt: TGTGCCAGCAGCTTAGCGAGGGACGGTCGCTATGGCTACACCTTC; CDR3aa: CASSLARDGRYGYTF
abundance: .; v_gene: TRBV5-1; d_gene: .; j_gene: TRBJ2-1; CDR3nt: TGCGCCAGCAGCTTGGATCTGTTTCAGGGCAATGAGCAGTTCTTC; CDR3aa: CASSLDLFQGNEQFF
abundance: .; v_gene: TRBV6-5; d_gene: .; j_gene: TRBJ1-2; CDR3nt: TGTGCCAGCAGTTACCTTATGACAGACCAGTACGGCTACACCTTC; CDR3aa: CASSYLMTDQYGYTF
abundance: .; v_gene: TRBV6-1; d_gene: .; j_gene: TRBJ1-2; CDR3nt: TGTGCCAGCAGTGACAAGAATAACTATGGCTACACCTTC; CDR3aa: CASSDKNNYGYTF
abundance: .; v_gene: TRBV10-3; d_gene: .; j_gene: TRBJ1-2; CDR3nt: TGTGCCATCAGTGAGGGACTAAACCTAGGATATGGCTACACCTTC; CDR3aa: CAISEGLNLGYGYTF
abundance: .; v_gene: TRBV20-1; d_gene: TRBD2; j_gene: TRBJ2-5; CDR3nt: TGCAGTGCTAGAGAAGGGACTACGCAAGAGACCCAGTACTTC; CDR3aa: CSAREGTTQETQYF
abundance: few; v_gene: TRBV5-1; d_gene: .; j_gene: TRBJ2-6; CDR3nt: TGCGCCAGCAGCCAACAGAGCTCTGGGGCCAACGTCCTGACTTTC; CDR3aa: CASSQQSSGANVLTF
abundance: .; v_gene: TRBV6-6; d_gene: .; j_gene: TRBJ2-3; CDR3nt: TGTGCCATTAAAACGGCAGGCACAGATACGCAGTATTTT; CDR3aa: CAIKTAGTDTQYF
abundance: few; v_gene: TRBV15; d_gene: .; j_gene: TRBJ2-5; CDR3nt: TGTGCCACCAGCAGAGACCTCAATCCAACGGAGACCCAGTACTTC; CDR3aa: CATSRDLNPTETQYF
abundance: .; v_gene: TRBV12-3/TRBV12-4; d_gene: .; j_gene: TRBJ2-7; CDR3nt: TGTGCCAGCAGTTTTAGGGCAGGGAGGTCCTACGAGCAGTACTTC; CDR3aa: CASSFRAGRSYEQYF
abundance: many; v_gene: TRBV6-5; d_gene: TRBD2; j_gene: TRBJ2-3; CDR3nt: TGTGCCAGCAGTTACCTTGACCAGCGGGGAGATACGCAGTATTTT; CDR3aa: CASSYLDQRGDTQYF
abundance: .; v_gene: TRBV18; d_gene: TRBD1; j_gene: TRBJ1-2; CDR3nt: TGTGCCAGCTCACCAGCGGGGTCCAGGGGGCGTGACACTGAAGGCAACTATGGCTACACCTTC; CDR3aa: CASSPAGSRGRDTEGNYGYTF
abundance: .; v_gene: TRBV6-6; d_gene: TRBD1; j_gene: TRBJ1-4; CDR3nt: TGTGCCAGCAGCACAGGGGATAATGAAAAACTGTTTTTT; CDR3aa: CASSTGDNEKLFF
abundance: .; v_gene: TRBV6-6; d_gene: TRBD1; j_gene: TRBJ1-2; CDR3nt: TGTGCCAGCAGCCCGACCCAGGGGGACTATGGCTACACCTTC; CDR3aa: CASSPTQGDYGYTF
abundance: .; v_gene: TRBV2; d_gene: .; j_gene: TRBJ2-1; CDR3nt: TGTGCCAGCAGTGAAGGCAGGACGGCGAATGAGCAGTTCTTC; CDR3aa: CASSEGRTANEQFF
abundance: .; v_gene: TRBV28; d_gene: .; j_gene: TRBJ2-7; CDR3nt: TGTGCCAGCAGTCCAGAGGGCGGGGGCGGCTCCTACGAGCAGTACTTC; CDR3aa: CASSPEGGGGSYEQYF
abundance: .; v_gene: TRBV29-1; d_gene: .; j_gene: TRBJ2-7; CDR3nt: TGCGGCGTTGCAGCCGGGTCCCACGAGCAGTACTTC; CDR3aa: CGVAAGSHEQYF
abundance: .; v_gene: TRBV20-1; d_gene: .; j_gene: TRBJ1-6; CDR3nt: TGCAGTGCAGCCGACAGCGAAGGCAGTTCACCCCTCCACTTT; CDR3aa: CSAADSEGSSPLHF
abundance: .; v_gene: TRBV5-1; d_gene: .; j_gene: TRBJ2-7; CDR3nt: TGCGCCAGCAGCTCGCGAGGGTCCGAGCAGTACTTC; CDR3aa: CASSSRGSEQYF
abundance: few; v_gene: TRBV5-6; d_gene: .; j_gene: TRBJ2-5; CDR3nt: TGTGCCAGCAGCTTGGTGCACGATGAGACCCAGTACTTC; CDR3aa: CASSLVHDETQYF
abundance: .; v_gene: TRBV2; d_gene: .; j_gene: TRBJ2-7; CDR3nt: TGTGCCAGCAGTGAACGGGCATACTACGAGCAGTACTTC; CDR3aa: CASSERAYYEQYF
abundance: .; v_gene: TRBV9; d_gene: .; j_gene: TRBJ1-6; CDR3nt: TGTGCCAGCAGCGGCGGACAGAGCTCCTATAATTCACCCCTCCACTTT; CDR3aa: CASSGGQSSYNSPLHF
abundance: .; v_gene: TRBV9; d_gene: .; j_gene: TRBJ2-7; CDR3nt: TGTGCCAGCAGCGTAGGAGGAGGGGACTCCTACGAGCAGTACTTC; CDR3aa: CASSVGGGDSYEQYF
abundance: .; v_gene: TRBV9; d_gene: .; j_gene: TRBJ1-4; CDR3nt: TGTGCCAGCAGCGCAGGGATTGCAACTAATGAAAAACTGTTTTTT; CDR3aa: CASSAGIATNEKLFF
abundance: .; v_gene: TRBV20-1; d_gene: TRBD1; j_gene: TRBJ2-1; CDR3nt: TGCAGTGCTAGACAGACAGGGGCCGGAGATGAGCAGTTCTTC; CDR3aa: CSARQTGAGDEQFF
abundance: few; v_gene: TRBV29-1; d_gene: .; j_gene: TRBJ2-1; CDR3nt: TGCAGCGTTGATAAAAACGGACAGAGGAAAAATGAGCAGTTCTTC; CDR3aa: CSVDKNGQRKNEQFF
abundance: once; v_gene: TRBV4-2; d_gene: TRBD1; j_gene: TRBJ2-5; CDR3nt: TGTGCCAGCAGCCAAGAAAGCCGTAGGGGGACAGGGCGAGAGACCCAGTACTTC; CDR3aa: CASSQESRRGTGRETQYF
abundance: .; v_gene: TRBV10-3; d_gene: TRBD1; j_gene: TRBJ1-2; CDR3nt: TGTGCCATCAGAACAGGGGTTGGCGATGGCTACACCTTC; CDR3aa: CAIRTGVGDGYTF
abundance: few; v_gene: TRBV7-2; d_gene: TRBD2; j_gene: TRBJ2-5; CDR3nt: TGTGCCAGCAGCTTAATCCCTAGCGGCAACCAAGAGACCCAGTACTTC; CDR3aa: CASSLIPSGNQETQYF
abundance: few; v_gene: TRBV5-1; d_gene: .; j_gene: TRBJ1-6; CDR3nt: TGCGCCAGCAGCCCGACGGATCCTAATTCACCCCTCCACTTT; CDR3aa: CASSPTDPNSPLHF
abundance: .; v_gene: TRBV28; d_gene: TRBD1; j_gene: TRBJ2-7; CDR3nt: TGTGCCAGCAGTCGACAGGGTTCCTACTACGAGCAGTACTTC; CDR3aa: CASSRQGSYYEQYF
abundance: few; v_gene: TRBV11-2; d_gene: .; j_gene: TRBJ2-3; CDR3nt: TGTGCCAGCAGCTTAGTTGGTCTAGCCACAGATACGCAGTATTTT; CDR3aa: CASSLVGLATDTQYF
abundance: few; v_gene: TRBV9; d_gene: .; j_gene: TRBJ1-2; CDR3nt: TGTGCCAGCAGCGTAGGAAGCGACCCAAACTATGGCTACACCTTC; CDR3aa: CASSVGSDPNYGYTF
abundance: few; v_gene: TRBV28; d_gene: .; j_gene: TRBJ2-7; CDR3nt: TGTGCCAGCAGTTTGAAGGCTAGCGCGGCCTACGAGCAGTACTTC; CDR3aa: CASSLKASAAYEQYF
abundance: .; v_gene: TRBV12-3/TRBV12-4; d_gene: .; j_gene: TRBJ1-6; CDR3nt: TGTGCCAGCAGTTTCCGGGCACCTAGTTCACCCCTCCACTTT; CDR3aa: CASSFRAPSSPLHF
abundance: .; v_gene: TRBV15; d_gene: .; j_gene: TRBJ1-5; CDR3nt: TGTGCCACCAGCTCGACCGCCCTTTCACGACCCCAGCATTTT; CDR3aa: CATSSTALSRPQHF